What follows is one TCR beta chain and its context. Antigen unknown. Molecular barcoded adaptors covering alpha/delta and beta/gamma chains were used on approximately 400 ng RNA. Using its own MiXCR run on the reads, TCRdb lists one record per CDR3 protein. The sample comprises about 50,000 distinct CDR3 sequences, 15% to 20% of which are singletons, and more than 30% rests with the top ten. The sample originates from a study of read filtering for tumor transcriptome and immune sequencing. Study-wide background: DNase treatment preceded whole-transcriptome library preparation.

General observations from the study: IR-seq captured clonotypes deeper and more reliably than RNA-seq.

V was shortened by 5 bases and J by 7 bases, with 17 bases between the two germline ends. CDR3 length: 14 residues. Germline CDR1 reads SGHAT; CDR2 reads FQNNGV. The sequencing sample was made of a population of CD138-negative cells sorted from bone marrow. The chain employs TRBV11-2 and TRBJ1-1; D ambiguous. The clonotype comes from a donor at least 40 years old with multiple myeloma. The CDR3 DNA follows: TGTGCCAGCAGCCTTCGAGGGAATGGGGTTGAAGCTTTCTTT. Its protein is CASSLRGNGVEAFF.